Given below is one T cell receptor (beta chain) in context. The data belong to a study of blood T cell repertoires in COVID-19. Study-wide background: Sites across the United States, Italy and Spain contributed samples from acute and convalescent COVID-19. T cells, B-cell-depleted T cells, or PBMCs supplied cDNA or gDNA.

The CDR3 consists of 14 residues. V was trimmed by 4 bases and J by 2 bases, leaving 11 bases between them. Germline CDR1 is SGHNT and CDR2 is YYREEE (reference sequence). The table came from immunoSEQ multiplex PCR; TCRdb's copy has only in-frame clones and leaves some out. The sample records 150,000 to 200,000 clones, 81% being singletons. Input material: PBMCs or T cells enriched from blood (not recorded which). V and J are TRBV5-4 and TRBJ2-3; D remains ambiguous. This sequence was found in a woman aged 40 to 49 with acute COVID-19. CDR3 bases: TGTGCCAGCAGCCCAGGTGGCTACACAGATACGCAGTATTTT. This encodes CASSPGGYTDTQYF.